A single count supports the clone carrying this TCR beta chain. The protocol was immunoSEQ multiplex PCR, while the TCRdb copy is restricted to in-frame clones and leaves out a portion. The table lists roughly 2 million clones, 85% to 95% of them singletons. These data are taken from a study of shared clonotypes between healthy human individuals. Study-level information: CD4 naive and CD4 memory each took three plates per donor, while CD8 naive took two and CD8 memory one.

Donors comprised only Caucasian adults living in Nashville, Tennessee. Into CD45RA+ naive and CD45RA-negative memory subsets, the CD4+ cells were split. Sequenced: naive CD4+ T cells sorted from blood. The subset is: CD45RA+ positively selected. The sequence was collected from a man younger than 35 in good health.

CDR3 in amino acids: CSVALPTGELFF. CDR3 DNA sequence: TGCAGCGTTGCGCTTCCCACCGGGGAGCTGTTTTTT. The chain uses TRBV29-1 and TRBJ2-2, with D unclear. The CDR3 is 12 amino acids. Trimming removed 4 bases from V and 4 bases from J, with 7 bases in between. Germline CDR1 SQVTM, CDR2 ANQGSEA.